These 3 T cell receptor beta chains originate from one sample sequenced in a study of CD8 T cells in Susac syndrome. cDNA came from approximately 0.5 to 1 ug RNA primed by random hexamers. TCRdb used MiXCR to reprocess the immunoSEQ multiplex PCR reads, holding one entry per CDR3 protein. The data show some 180,000 distinct CDR3 sequences, about 95% seen once. The sample taken for sequencing was CD4+ T cells from PBMCs. All receptors come from a human donor with Susac syndrome.

This chain connects TRBV12-3 or TRBV12-4 to TRBJ1-3; D is uncertain. The germline V and J ends were trimmed by 1 base and 4 bases, with 11 bases remaining between them. The CDR3 sequence is 15 residues long. For the CDR3, the DNA is TGTGCCAGCAGTTTAGAATACGGTTTGGGAAACACCATATATTTT. Protein product: CASSLEYGLGNTIYF.

The chain couples TRBV29-1 to TRBJ2-5, with D perhaps TRBD2 (6 bases). Trimming shortened V by 3 bases and J by 4 bases, and 9 bases separated the two germline ends. The germline V gene encodes CDR1 SQVTM and CDR2 ANQGSEA. This CDR3 region has 12 residues. Here the CDR3 DNA reads TGCAGCGTTGAGGAGGGGCGAGAGACCCAGTACTTC. This translates into CSVEEGRETQYF.

The sample holds one count of this clonotype. V usage is TRBV18 and J usage is TRBJ2-1; TRBD2 might be the D (5 bases). The CDR3 consists of 14 residues. V dropped 1 base and J dropped 10 bases, with 14 bases sitting between them. Germline V gene sequence: CDR1 KGHSH, CDR2 LQKENI. Here the CDR3 reads CASSPRMDFLEQFF. CDR3 DNA sequence: TGTGCCAGCTCACCACGCATGGACTTCTTAGAGCAGTTCTTC.